The 26 T cell receptor beta chains below come from one sample, sequenced in a study of early T cells in non-severe SARS-CoV-2 infection. TCRdb recomputed calls from the 5' RACE reads with MiXCR, one row per CDR3 protein. The sample has about 32,000 distinct CDR3 sequences, 5% to 5.5% seen once. Sequencing used whole blood. Receptors were obtained from an adult who was a healthcare worker with PCR-confirmed SARS-CoV-2 infection or an uninfected control (not recorded which).

At least ten counts were recorded for this clonotype. This sequence joins TRBV11-2 and TRBJ2-2; D is perhaps TRBD2 (6 bases). The CDR3 totals 15 residues. Germline V gives CDR1 SGHAT, CDR2 FQNNGV. V was trimmed by 5 bases and J by 5 bases, leaving 15 bases between them. This CDR3 is CASSGRRAGTGELFF. CDR3 DNA sequence: TGTGCCAGCAGCGGGCGGAGGGCCGGGACCGGGGAGCTGTTTTTT. The variable domain in full, completed from reference TRBV11-2 and TRBJ2-2, reads EAGVAQSPRYKIIEKRQSVAFWCNPISGHATLYWYQQILGQGPKLLIQFQNNGVVDDSQLPKDRFSAERLKGVDSTLKIQPAKLEDSAVYLCASSGRRAGTGELFFGEGSRLTVL.

This clonotype has a count of ten or more. The chain links TRBV10-2 to TRBJ2-7, with a weak D call TRBD1 (6 bases). CDR3 length: 13 amino acids. Per the germline V gene, CDR1 is WSHSY and CDR2 is SAAADI. V dropped 6 bases and J dropped 6 bases, with 15 bases sitting between them. DNA of the CDR3: TGCGCCAGCAGGGACAGTGGTGAATCCGAGCAGTACTTC. Protein: CASRDSGESEQYF.

This clonotype has ten or more counts. This sequence joins TRBV9 and TRBJ1-2; no firm D call. Deletions cut 4 bases from V and 2 bases from J, with 9 bases between. The length of the CDR3 is 13 residues. Germline lookup yields CDR1 SGDLS and CDR2 YYNGEE. In DNA, the CDR3 is TGTGCCAGCAGCCAGGCGGACAACTATGGCTACACCTTC. Translation: CASSQADNYGYTF.

The genes are TRBV6-6 and TRBJ1-4, with 8 bases identical to TRBD1. Trimming took 4 bases from V and 4 from J; bases not matched to a gene: 5. The CDR3 consists of 15 residues. The germline gives CDR1 MNHNY, CDR2 SVGAGI (reference sequence). CDR3 region: CASSSWDRSNEKLFF. DNA for the CDR3: TGTGCCAGCAGTTCTTGGGACAGGAGTAATGAAAAACTGTTTTTT.

The CDR3, as DNA: TGTGCCAGTACGAGGCAGGGGGGCCCGGGAGATACGCAGTATTTT. The encoded protein is CASTRQGGPGDTQYF. V is TRBV19 and J is TRBJ2-3, with a possible D match to TRBD1 (7 bases). V lost 7 bases to trimming and J lost 5 bases, with 19 bases between them. Germline CDR1 reads LNHDA; CDR2 reads SQIVND (reference sequence). This CDR3 has 15 amino acids.

This clonotype was counted a few times. The rearrangement links TRBV5-8 to TRBJ2-1, with D possibly matching TRBD2 (6 bases). Germline loops: CDR1 SGHTS, CDR2 YDEGEE. This CDR3 is built from 15 residues. V dropped 2 bases and J dropped 0 bases, with 9 bases sitting between them. The CDR3, as DNA: TGTGCCAGCAGCTTCGGGAGCAGCTCCTACAATGAGCAGTTCTTC. This encodes CASSFGSSSYNEQFF.

This clonotype appeared many times. The rearrangement uses TRBV29-1 and TRBJ2-3; 7 bases are a match to TRBD1. Trimming at V came to 8 bases and at J to 2 bases, leaving 10 bases not matched to a gene. CDR1 SQVTM and CDR2 ANQGSEA come from the germline V gene. The CDR3 is 14 residues long. In nucleotides, the CDR3 is TGCAGCTCGGTCAGGGGGATTACCACAGATACGCAGTATTTT. It translates to CSSVRGITTDTQYF.

At least ten counts were recorded for this clonotype. This chain joins TRBV6-2 or TRBV6-3 and TRBJ2-1, with D perhaps TRBD2 (7 bases). Germline V gene data show CDR1 as MNHEY and CDR2 as SVGEGT. The ends were cut back, 2 bases at V and 9 bases at J, with 8 bases in the middle. The CDR3 runs to 12 residues. The CDR3 coding sequence is TGTGCCAGCAGTTACGGGGGGGCTGAGCAGTTCTTC. This sequence encodes CASSYGGAEQFF.

The sample holds many counts of this clonotype. The chain links TRBV12-3 or TRBV12-4 to TRBJ1-5, with D hard to call. This CDR3 comprises 15 residues. The V and J ends lost 1 base and 4 bases respectively, with 11 bases between them. The DNA of the CDR3 is TGTGCCAGCAGTTTAGGTCAGGTCAGGAATCAGCCCCAGCATTTT. Protein product: CASSLGQVRNQPQHF.

This clonotype turned up a few times. The chain has TRBV6-2 or TRBV6-3 and TRBJ2-1, with D unresolved. Germline assignment: CDR1 MNHEY and CDR2 SVGEGT. The germline V and J ends were trimmed by 2 bases and 9 bases, with 11 bases remaining between them. CDR3 size: 13 residues. CDR3 in amino acids: CASSYPPMGEQFF. The CDR3 DNA reads TGTGCCAGCAGTTACCCCCCGATGGGTGAGCAGTTCTTC.

This clonotype was recorded at least ten times. The chain links TRBV6-2 or TRBV6-3 to TRBJ1-2; no clear D. This CDR3 comprises 11 residues. V was cut by 2 bases and J by 4 bases, with 2 bases left in between. Germline loops: CDR1 MNHEY, CDR2 SVGEGT. CDR3 coding DNA: TGTGCCAGCAGTTACGGCTATGGCTACACCTTC. This sequence encodes CASSYGYGYTF.

This clonotype occurred many times. The CDR3, as DNA: TGCAGTGCTATTGGGGGAGGGCTTGAGACCCAGTACTTC. Translation: CSAIGGGLETQYF. The rearrangement joins TRBV20-1 to TRBJ2-5; 7 bases line up with TRBD2. CDR1 is DFQATT, CDR2 SNEGSKA, per germline (reference sequence). This CDR3 is built from 13 residues. Trimming at V came to 4 bases and at J to 5 bases, leaving 7 bases not matched to a gene.

This clonotype is medium-sized (0.01 to 0.1%) in the sample. The chain links TRBV28 to TRBJ1-6, with TRBD1 matching over 9 bases. Germline loops: CDR1 MDHEN, CDR2 SYDVKM. The CDR3 totals 15 residues. Germline trimming cut 4 bases from V and 7 bases from J; bases unmatched to any gene: 5. CDR3 in amino acids: CASSSHGTGNSPLHF. Written as DNA, the CDR3 is TGTGCCAGCAGTTCCCACGGGACAGGGAATTCACCCCTCCACTTT.

The table lists this clonotype with many counts. This chain connects TRBV2 to TRBJ2-1, with D possibly being TRBD1 (5 bases). The V gene's germline CDR1 is SNHLY and CDR2 FYNNEI. The germline V and J ends were trimmed by 4 bases and 13 bases, with 8 bases remaining between them. This CDR3 has 10 residues. This CDR3 reads CASSVGQQFF. In DNA, the CDR3 is TGTGCCAGCAGTGTTGGACAACAGTTCTTC.

J is TRBJ1-5 and V is TRBV12-3 or TRBV12-4; 7 bases are a match to TRBD1. The CDR3 spans 14 residues. V lost 6 bases to trimming and J lost 3 bases; unmatched junction nucleotides: 5. The chain's CDR3 is CASSLGQVNQPQHF. CDR3 DNA: TGTGCCAGCAGCCTAGGACAGGTCAATCAGCCCCAGCATTTT.

This chain joins TRBV7-9 and TRBJ1-2; 8 nucleotides line up with TRBD1. CDR3 length: 15 residues. Germline V gene sequence: CDR1 SEHNR, CDR2 FQNEAQ (reference sequence). The V gene end was trimmed by 5 bases and the J gene end by 5 bases; junction bases not matched to a gene: 10. The CDR3 DNA follows: TGTGCCAGCAGCCCAAGGACAGGGTCGCGGTATGGCTACACCTTC. This encodes CASSPRTGSRYGYTF.

CDR3 nucleotides: TGTGCCAGCAGTTTATCAGGGACTAATAATGAAAAACTGTTTTTT. Translated, it gives CASSLSGTNNEKLFF. V is TRBV28 and J is TRBJ1-4; TRBD1 is a possible D gene (5 bases). The CDR3 consists of 15 residues. Trimming removed 1 base from V and 4 bases from J, with 10 bases in between. Germline V gene data show CDR1 as MDHEN and CDR2 as SYDVKM.

About this clonotype: A much larger clone differs from this one at a single base, so this may be a read error. This chain links TRBV25-1 with TRBJ2-3, with D maybe TRBD1 (6 bases). Trimming took 3 bases from V and 3 from J, leaving 10 bases between them. Germline values: CDR1 MGHDK, CDR2 SYGVNS. The CDR3 contains 14 residues. The CDR3 loop is CASSDGTTTDTQYF. The CDR3 bases are TGTGCCAGCAGTGACGGGACAACGACAGATACGCAGTATTTT.

This clonotype has a count of ten or more. The chain employs TRBV28 and TRBJ2-2; a possible D gene is TRBD1 (5 bases). From germline, CDR1 is MDHEN and CDR2 SYDVKM. Trimming removed 4 bases at V and 4 bases at J, with 13 bases between. This CDR3 has 15 amino acids. This CDR3 is CASSSGHGPTGELFF. CDR3 bases: TGTGCCAGCAGTTCCGGACATGGTCCCACCGGGGAGCTGTTTTTT. Variable domain in full (rest from reference TRBV28 and TRBJ2-2): DVKVTQSSRYLVKRTGEKVFLECVQDMDHENMFWYRQDPGLGLRLIYFSYDVKMKEKGDIPEGYSVSREKKERFSLILESASTNQTSMYLCASSSGHGPTGELFFGEGSRLTVL.

This clonotype was counted at least ten times. The V and J genes are TRBV29-1 and TRBJ2-5, with D possibly being TRBD2 (6 bases). V dropped 3 bases and J dropped 3 bases, with 17 bases sitting between them. The CDR3 extends over 15 amino acids. Germline CDR1 is SQVTM and CDR2 is ANQGSEA. The CDR3 loop reads CSVDGGLPFKETQYF. In DNA, the CDR3 is TGCAGCGTTGATGGGGGACTCCCCTTCAAAGAGACCCAGTACTTC.

This clonotype was detected ten times or more. The chain links TRBV11-2 to TRBJ2-4; D possibly corresponds to TRBD2 (5 bases). Germline lookup yields CDR1 SGHAT and CDR2 FQNNGV. The V and J ends lost 5 bases and 0 bases respectively, with 11 bases between them. The CDR3 consists of 15 residues. The CDR3, as DNA: TGTGCCAGCAGCAGACTCGGACTAGCCAAAAACATTCAGTACTTC. It codes for CASSRLGLAKNIQYF.

This clonotype was observed at least ten times. This chain connects TRBV5-1 to TRBJ2-4; D is ambiguous. Germline lookup yields CDR1 SGHRS and CDR2 YFSETQ. The V gene lost 6 bases and the J gene lost 4 bases, with 11 bases spanning the gap. The CDR3 loop spans 13 amino acids. CDR3: CASKEEAKNIQYF. As DNA, the CDR3 is TGCGCCAGCAAGGAAGAGGCTAAAAACATTCAGTACTTC.

In this sample, this clonotype turned up many times. CDR3 in DNA: TGTGCCAGCAGCCCAGGGGGACCCAACTCTGGAAACACCATATATTTT. Translated: CASSPGGPNSGNTIYF. V usage is TRBV7-3 and J usage is TRBJ1-3; 7 nucleotides agree with TRBD1. The V segment lost 5 bases and the J segment 0 bases; nucleotides outside the gene matches: 7. CDR3 size: 16 residues. CDR1 is SGHTA, CDR2 FQGTGA, per germline.

This clonotype was seen a handful of times. The chain has TRBV7-8 and TRBJ2-7; D gene unclear. V was pared by 1 base and J by 2 bases, with 9 bases between. From germline, CDR1 is SGHVS and CDR2 FQNEAQ. This CDR3 has 14 residues. CDR3 in amino acids: CASSLGDGAYEQYF. CDR3 nucleotides: TGTGCCAGCAGCTTAGGTGACGGAGCCTACGAGCAGTACTTC.

This clonotype was seen more than once but under ten times. This chain uses TRBV12-3 or TRBV12-4 with TRBJ1-2; D remains unclear. Trimming took off 9 bases at V and 3 bases at J, with 8 bases between the two ends. The CDR3 covers 11 residues. The CDR3: CASGKYYGYTF. CDR3 nucleotides: TGTGCCAGTGGAAAATACTATGGCTACACCTTC.

This clonotype was recorded at least ten times. This chain connects TRBV7-6 to TRBJ2-1; 10 nucleotides agree with TRBD2. Germline assignment: CDR1 SGHVS and CDR2 FNYEAQ. This CDR3 is 18 amino acids long. The trim removed 1 base at V and 4 bases at J, leaving 10 bases unmatched. In nucleotides, the CDR3 is TGTGCCAGCAGCTTAGGGCTAGCGGGAGCACGCCTGTACAATGAGCAGTTCTTC. Translation gives CASSLGLAGARLYNEQFF.